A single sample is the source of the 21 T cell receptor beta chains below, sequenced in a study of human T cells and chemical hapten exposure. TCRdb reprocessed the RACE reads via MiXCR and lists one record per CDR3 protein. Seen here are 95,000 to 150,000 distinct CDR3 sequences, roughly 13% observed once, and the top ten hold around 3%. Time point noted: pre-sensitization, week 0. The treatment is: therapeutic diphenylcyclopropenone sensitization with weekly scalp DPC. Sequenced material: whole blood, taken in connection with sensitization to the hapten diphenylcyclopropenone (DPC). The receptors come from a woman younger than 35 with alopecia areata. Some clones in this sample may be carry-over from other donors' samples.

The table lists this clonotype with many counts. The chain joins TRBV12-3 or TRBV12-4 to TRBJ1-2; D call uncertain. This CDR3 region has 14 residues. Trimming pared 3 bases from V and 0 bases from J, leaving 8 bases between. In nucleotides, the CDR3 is TGTGCCAGCAGTTTCCCACCCACTAACTATGGCTACACCTTC. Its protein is CASSFPPTNYGYTF.

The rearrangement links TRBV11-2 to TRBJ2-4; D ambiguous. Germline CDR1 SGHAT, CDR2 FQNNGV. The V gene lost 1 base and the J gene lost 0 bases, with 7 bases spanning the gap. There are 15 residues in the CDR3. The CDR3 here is CASSLGTGAKNIQYF. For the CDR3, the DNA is TGTGCCAGCAGCTTAGGGACGGGAGCCAAAAACATTCAGTACTTC.

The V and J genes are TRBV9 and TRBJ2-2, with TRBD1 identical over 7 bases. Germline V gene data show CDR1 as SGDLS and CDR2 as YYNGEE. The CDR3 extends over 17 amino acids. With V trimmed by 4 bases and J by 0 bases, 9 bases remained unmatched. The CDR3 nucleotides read TGTGCCAGCAGCTTACGTAGGACAGGTCCGAACACCGGGGAGCTGTTTTTT. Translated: CASSLRRTGPNTGELFF.

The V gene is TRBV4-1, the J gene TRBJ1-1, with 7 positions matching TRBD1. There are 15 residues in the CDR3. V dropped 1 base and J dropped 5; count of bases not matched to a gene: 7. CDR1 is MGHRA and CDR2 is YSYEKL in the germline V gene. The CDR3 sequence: CASSQGDRARTEAFF. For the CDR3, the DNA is TGCGCCAGCAGCCAAGGAGACAGGGCGAGGACTGAAGCTTTCTTT.

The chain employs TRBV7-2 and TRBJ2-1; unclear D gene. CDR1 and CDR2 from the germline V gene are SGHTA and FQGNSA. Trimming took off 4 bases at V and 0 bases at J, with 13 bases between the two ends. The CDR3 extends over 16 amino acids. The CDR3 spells CASSSRLPSSYNEQFF. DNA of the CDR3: TGTGCCAGCAGCTCGCGACTGCCCAGCTCCTACAATGAGCAGTTCTTC.

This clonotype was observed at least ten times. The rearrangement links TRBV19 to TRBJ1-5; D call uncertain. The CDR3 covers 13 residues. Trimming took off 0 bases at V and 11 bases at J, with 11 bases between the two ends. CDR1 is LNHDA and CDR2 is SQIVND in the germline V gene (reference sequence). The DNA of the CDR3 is TGTGCCAGTAGTATAGATCCCCCTCGGACCCAGCATTTT. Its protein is CASSIDPPRTQHF.

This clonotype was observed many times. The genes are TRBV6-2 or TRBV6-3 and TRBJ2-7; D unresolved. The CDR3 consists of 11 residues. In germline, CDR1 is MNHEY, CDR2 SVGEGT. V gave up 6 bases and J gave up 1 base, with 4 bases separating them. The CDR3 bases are TGTGCCAGCAGCACTTCCTACGAGCAGTACTTC. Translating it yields CASSTSYEQYF.

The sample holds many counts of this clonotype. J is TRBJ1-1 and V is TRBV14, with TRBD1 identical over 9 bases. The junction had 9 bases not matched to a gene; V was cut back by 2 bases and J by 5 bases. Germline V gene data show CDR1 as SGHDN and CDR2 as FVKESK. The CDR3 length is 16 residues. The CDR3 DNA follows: TGTGCCAGCAGCCAAAGAGCCGGGACAGGGAGTACTGAAGCTTTCTTT. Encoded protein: CASSQRAGTGSTEAFF.

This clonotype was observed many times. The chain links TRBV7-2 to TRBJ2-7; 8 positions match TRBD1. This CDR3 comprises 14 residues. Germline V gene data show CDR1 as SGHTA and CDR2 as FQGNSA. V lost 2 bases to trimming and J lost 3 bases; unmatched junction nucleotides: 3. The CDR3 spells CASSLRGTGYEQYF. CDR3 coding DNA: TGTGCCAGCAGCTTAAGGGGGACAGGCTACGAGCAGTACTTC.

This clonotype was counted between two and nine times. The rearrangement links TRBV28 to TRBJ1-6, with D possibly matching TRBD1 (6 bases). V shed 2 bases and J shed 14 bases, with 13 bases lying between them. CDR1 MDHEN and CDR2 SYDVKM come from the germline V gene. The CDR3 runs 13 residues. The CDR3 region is CASSLDRLEALHF. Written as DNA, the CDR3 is TGTGCCAGCAGTTTAGACAGGCTCGAGGCCCTCCACTTT.

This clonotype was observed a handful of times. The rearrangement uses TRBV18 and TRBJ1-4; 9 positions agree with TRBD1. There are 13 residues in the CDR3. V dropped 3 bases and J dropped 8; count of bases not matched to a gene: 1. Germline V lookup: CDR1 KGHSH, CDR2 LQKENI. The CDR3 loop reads CASSPDRGEKLFF. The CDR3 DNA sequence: TGTGCCAGCTCACCGGACAGGGGAGAAAAACTGTTTTTT.

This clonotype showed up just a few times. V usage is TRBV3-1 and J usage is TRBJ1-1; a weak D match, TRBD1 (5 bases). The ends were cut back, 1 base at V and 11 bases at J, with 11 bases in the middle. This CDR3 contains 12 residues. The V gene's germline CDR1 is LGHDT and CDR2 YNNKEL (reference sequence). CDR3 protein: CASSQAPKGAFF. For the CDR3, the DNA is TGTGCCAGCAGCCAAGCCCCGAAGGGGGCTTTCTTT.

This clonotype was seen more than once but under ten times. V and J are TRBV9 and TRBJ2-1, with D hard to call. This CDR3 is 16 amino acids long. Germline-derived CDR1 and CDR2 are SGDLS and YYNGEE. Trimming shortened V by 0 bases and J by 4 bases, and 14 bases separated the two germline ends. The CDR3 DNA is TGTGCCAGCAGCGTAGGAAGCCGGACCGCTTACAATGAGCAGTTCTTC. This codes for CASSVGSRTAYNEQFF.

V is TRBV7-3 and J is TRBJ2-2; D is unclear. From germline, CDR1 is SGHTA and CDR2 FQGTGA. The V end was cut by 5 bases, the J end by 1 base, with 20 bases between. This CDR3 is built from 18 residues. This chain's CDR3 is CASSRKGGNSLNTGELFF. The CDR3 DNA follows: TGTGCCAGCAGCCGAAAGGGTGGTAACAGTTTGAACACCGGGGAGCTGTTTTTT.

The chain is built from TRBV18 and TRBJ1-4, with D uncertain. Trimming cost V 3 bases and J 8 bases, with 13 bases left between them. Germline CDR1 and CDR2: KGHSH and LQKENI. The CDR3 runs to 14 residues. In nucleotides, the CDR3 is TGTGCCAGCTCACCTTCGCGCAATGGAGAAAAACTGTTTTTT. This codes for CASSPSRNGEKLFF.

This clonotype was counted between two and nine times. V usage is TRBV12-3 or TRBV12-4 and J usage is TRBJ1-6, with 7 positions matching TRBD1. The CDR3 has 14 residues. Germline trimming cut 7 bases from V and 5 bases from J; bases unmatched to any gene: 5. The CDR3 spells CASTLGQNNSPLHF. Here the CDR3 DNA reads TGTGCCAGCACCTTGGGACAGAATAATTCACCCCTCCACTTT.

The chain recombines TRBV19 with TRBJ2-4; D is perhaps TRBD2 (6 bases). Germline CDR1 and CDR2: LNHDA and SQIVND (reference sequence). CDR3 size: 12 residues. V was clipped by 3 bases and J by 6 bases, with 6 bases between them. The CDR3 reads CASSIGGNIQYF. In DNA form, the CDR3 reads TGTGCCAGTAGTATCGGGGGAAACATTCAGTACTTC.

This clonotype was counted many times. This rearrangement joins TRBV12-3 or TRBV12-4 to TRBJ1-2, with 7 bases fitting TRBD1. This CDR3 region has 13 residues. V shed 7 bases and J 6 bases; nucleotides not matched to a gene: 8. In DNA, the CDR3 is TGTGCCAGCACCGGGACAGAGAATCATGGCTACACCTTC. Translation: CASTGTENHGYTF.

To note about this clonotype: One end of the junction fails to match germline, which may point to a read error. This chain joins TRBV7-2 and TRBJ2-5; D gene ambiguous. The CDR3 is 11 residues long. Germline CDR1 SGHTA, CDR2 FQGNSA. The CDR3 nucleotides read TGTGCCAGCAGCTTAGCGAGAGACAAGCACTTC. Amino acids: CASSLARDKHF.

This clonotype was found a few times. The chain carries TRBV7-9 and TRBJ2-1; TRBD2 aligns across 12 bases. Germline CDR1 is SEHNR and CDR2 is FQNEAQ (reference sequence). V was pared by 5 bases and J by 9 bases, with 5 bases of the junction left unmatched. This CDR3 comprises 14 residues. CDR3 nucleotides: TGTGCCAGCAGCCAACTAGCGGGGGGATCTGAGCAGTTCTTC. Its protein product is CASSQLAGGSEQFF.

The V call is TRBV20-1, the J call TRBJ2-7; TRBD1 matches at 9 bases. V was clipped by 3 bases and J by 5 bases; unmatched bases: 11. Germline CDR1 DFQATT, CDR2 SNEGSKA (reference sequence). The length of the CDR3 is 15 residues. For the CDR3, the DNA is TGCAGTGCTAGGCCGGTTGGGGACAGGGTGAACGAGCAGTACTTC. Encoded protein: CSARPVGDRVNEQYF.